This T cell receptor beta chain originates from a study of blood T cell repertoires in COVID-19 (dated by TCRdb to 2018 to 2020). About the full investigation: Samples from collaborators originated in the United States, Italy and Spain and spanned both the acute and convalescent phases of COVID-19. The sample metadata nearly always contained a de-identified subject ID, COVID-19 status, age in years and sex. The material from the prospective study consisted of cDNA or gDNA derived from T cells, B-cell-depleted T cells, or PBMCs. The dataset comprised deeply sampled blood TCRbeta repertoires from subjects exposed to, actively infected with, or recovered from COVID-19. The repertoires were made available in a free public database intended to serve as a resource for research on the immune response to SARS-CoV-2. Where HLA class I and class II types were available, the types were taken from metadata supplied by the sample provider, not from assay-based typing. Samples were obtained from the ongoing ImmuneRACE study (first 160 participants) and from 1,254 subjects provided by 6 global collaborators.

General study outcomes and caveats: The amount of clinical and demographic metadata varied by source and participant and was provided uncurated.

V and J are truncated by 1 base and 5 bases respectively, leaving an intervening sequence of 9 bases. Via the germline V gene, CDR1 is SGHTA and CDR2 FQGNSA. The CDR3 measures 13 amino acids from cysteine to phenylalanine. Only the CDR3 region is kept as DNA, spanning 39 bases read in frame from base 1. Each collaborating institution followed its own protocols to collect whole blood in K2EDTA tubes. For TCRbeta analysis, collaborators shipped samples in one of three forms: frozen whole blood, isolated PBMCs, or DNA extracted from either of those sample types. As for this clone: Its antigen is still unknown. No base quality values were provided; no much bigger clone lies one nucleotide off.

TCRbeta CDR3 regions were amplified from genomic DNA by means of the immunoSEQ Assay, a bias-controlled multiplex PCR. On the study's bioinformatics: The number of nucleated cells in each sample was estimated by amplification of reference gene primers within the assay. To quantify the absolute abundance of each unique TCRbeta CDR3 rearrangement, sequence reads were collapsed and filtered. For each sample, productive Simpson clonality was calculated by taking the square root of Simpson's diversity index across productive rearrangements. This immuneACCESS table, as held by TCRdb, lists in-frame sequences with V and J called but not all clones. Of the missing ones, under half trace to an unresolved V gene in checked studies; the others have no known cause. That table is the source of V, J and clone size, and D and trimming were worked out from the DNA. This sample lists under 60,000 clones; approximately 80% were detected once. The ten biggest clones cover less than 20% of the sample.

The V and J segments used are TRBV7-2 and TRBJ2-7; no D gene is confidently identified. This TCR was recovered from a human donor with active or convalescent COVID-19. The donor label of this sample is uncertain. Specimen: peripheral blood. The nucleotides read TGTGCCAGCAGCTTAGTACTGTCGGACGAGCAGTACTTC. Its amino acids are CASSLVLSDEQYF.